Detailed here is one TCR beta chain. Its antigen is not identified. The CDR3 regions of TCR beta were amplified from RNA transcripts. RT-PCR in the first round (using the HTBI primer set) targeted the TCR CDR3. TCRdb analysed the multiplex PCR reads with MiXCR anew, one entry per CDR3 protein. The sample carries about 540,000 distinct CDR3 sequences, 46% recorded once. The source of the sample is a study of T cells in Graves' hyperthyroidism and ophthalmopathy. Study-wide results and caveats: In blood, most of the thyroid clonotypes expanded above 0.001 were also present. Ophthalmopathy was identified by the model a median 6.5 months ahead of onset.

The germline V gene has CDR1 DFQATT and CDR2 SNEGSKA (reference sequence). With V trimmed by 0 bases and J by 2 bases, 5 bases remained unmatched. This CDR3 spans 16 amino acids. This sequence was found in a woman aged 18-30 years with Graves' hyperthyroidism. This chain links TRBV20-1 with TRBJ1-3, with 9 positions matching TRBD1. The sequenced material came from peripheral blood or thyroid tissue (not recorded which). The CDR3 DNA is TGCAGTGCTAGAGAAGGGTACAGGGGGCCTGGAAACACCATATATTTT. This sequence encodes CSAREGYRGPGNTIYF.